Each of the 15 T cell receptor beta chains below was sequenced from the same sample in a study of T cell responses to AZD1222 COVID-19 vaccine. Profiled with immunoSEQ multiplex PCR; TCRdb holds only in-frame clones, not every one. Of 80,000 or so clones listed, approximately 92% are singletons. The sequencing used peripheral blood, collected 28 days after the second AZD1222 dose. These receptors were taken from an adult who received the AZD1222 COVID-19 vaccine.

This clone was observed a handful of times. This rearrangement joins TRBV19 to TRBJ1-5, with D uncertain. The CDR3 is made up of 16 amino acids. From germline, CDR1 is LNHDA and CDR2 SQIVND (reference sequence). Trimming shortened V by 5 bases and J by 5 bases, and 19 bases separated the two germline ends. Here the CDR3 reads CASSATRIGPHQPQHF. The CDR3 DNA reads TGTGCCAGTAGTGCGACACGAATCGGGCCTCATCAGCCCCAGCATTTT. The full variable domain, completed using reference TRBV19 and TRBJ1-5, is DGGITQSPKYLFRKEGQNVTLSCEQNLNHDAMYWYRQDPGQGLRLIYYSQIVNDFQKGDIAEGYSVSREKKESFPLTVTSAQKNPTAFYLCASSATRIGPHQPQHFGDGTRLSIL.

V gene TRBV3-1 (or the pseudogene TRBV3-2) combines with J gene TRBJ1-5; 11 bases align to TRBD1. With 4 bases clipped from V and 6 bases from J, the junction kept 5 bases outside the gene matches. The CDR3 length is 15 residues. CDR1 is LGHDT and CDR2 is YNNKEL in the germline V gene (reference sequence). The CDR3 sequence: CASSRGQGEGQPQHF. In DNA, the CDR3 is TGTGCCAGCAGCCGGGGACAGGGGGAGGGTCAGCCCCAGCATTTT.

The chain is built from TRBV5-1 and TRBJ2-5; D may be TRBD2 (5 bases). Germline V gives CDR1 SGHRS, CDR2 YFSETQ. V gave up 0 bases and J gave up 7 bases, with 16 bases separating them. The CDR3 is 15 amino acids. The CDR3 DNA sequence: TGCGCCAGCAGCTTGGAGGCTAGCCCCCTAGGGACCCAGTACTTC. This encodes CASSLEASPLGTQYF.

The chain is built from TRBV6-4 and TRBJ2-7, with 7 bases identical to TRBD2. CDR1 and CDR2 from the germline V gene are MRHNA and SNTAGT. The CDR3 covers 15 residues. The trim removed 4 bases at V and 3 bases at J, leaving 9 bases unmatched. CDR3: CASSGIAGRVYEQYF. CDR3 sequence (DNA): TGTGCCAGCAGTGGCATAGCGGGCCGGGTCTACGAGCAGTACTTC.

The count of this clone is one. V and J are TRBV4-3 and TRBJ2-5, with a possible D match to TRBD2 (6 bases). V lost 4 bases and J 5 bases, leaving 14 bases between the germline ends. The CDR3 has 14 amino acids. Germline assignment: CDR1 LGHNA and CDR2 YSLEER. CDR3 in amino acids: CASSPRLVGETQYF. DNA for the CDR3: TGCGCCAGCAGCCCACGACTAGTCGGGGAGACCCAGTACTTC.

The chain couples TRBV12-3 or TRBV12-4 to TRBJ2-7; 9 nucleotides match TRBD1. After removal of 5 bases from V and 4 bases from J, the junction contained 0 bases not matched to a gene. The CDR3 sequence is 12 residues long. In DNA, the CDR3 is TGTGCCAGCAGTGACAGGGGGTACGAGCAGTACTTC. This encodes CASSDRGYEQYF.

V gene TRBV27 combines with J gene TRBJ1-2; no reliable D call. This CDR3 has 13 residues. The germline V gene has CDR1 MNHEY and CDR2 SMNVEV (reference sequence). V was cut by 5 bases and J by 2 bases, with 9 bases left in between. The CDR3, as DNA: TGTGCCAGCAGTCAAGGGCAGAACTATGGCTACACCTTC. Its protein product is CASSQGQNYGYTF.

V gene TRBV3-1 (or the pseudogene TRBV3-2) combines with J gene TRBJ2-1; no clear D gene. The germline gives CDR1 LGHDT, CDR2 YNNKEL (reference sequence). The CDR3 consists of 13 residues. V was trimmed by 1 base and J by 9 bases, leaving 10 bases between them. CDR3: CASSQVPWGEQFF. In nucleotides, the CDR3 is TGTGCCAGCAGCCAAGTTCCCTGGGGTGAGCAGTTCTTC.

The V and J genes are TRBV5-5 and TRBJ2-7; 11 bases fit TRBD2. The CDR3 consists of 17 residues. The J segment lost 7 bases and the V segment lost 4 bases, leaving 16 bases of the junction unmatched. Looked up from germline, CDR1 is SGHKS and CDR2 is YYEKEE (reference sequence). The CDR3 loop is CASSTGLAVLMGREQYF. In DNA form, the CDR3 reads TGTGCCAGCAGCACGGGACTAGCGGTTCTTATGGGGAGGGAGCAGTACTTC.

This clone was seen only a few times. The chain couples TRBV25-1 to TRBJ2-7; D ambiguous. This CDR3 has 14 residues. V was trimmed by 2 bases and J by 1 base, leaving 9 bases between them. Germline CDR1 MGHDK, CDR2 SYGVNS. CDR3 region: CASSEGRRSYEQYF. The CDR3 DNA is TGTGCCAGCAGTGAAGGTCGAAGATCCTACGAGCAGTACTTC.

This chain connects TRBV5-4 to TRBJ2-3, with D perhaps TRBD1 (6 bases). The V gene's germline CDR1 is SGHNT and CDR2 YYREEE (reference sequence). The CDR3 covers 14 residues. V was cut by 4 bases and J by 5 bases, with 14 bases left in between. The CDR3 nucleotides are TGTGCCAGCAGCGTAATACAGGGCAAAGATACGCAGTATTTT. Protein: CASSVIQGKDTQYF.

Here the CDR3 reads CASSAPVAGIKGGELFF. Here the CDR3 DNA reads TGTGCCAGCAGCGCCCCGGTAGCGGGGATTAAGGGCGGGGAGCTGTTTTTT. The chain carries TRBV5-4 and TRBJ2-2; 8 bases line up with TRBD2. V trimming: 4 bases; J trimming: 7 bases; junction bases outside the gene matches: 15. Germline V gives CDR1 SGHNT, CDR2 YYREEE (reference sequence). CDR3 size: 17 residues.

The rearrangement links TRBV2 to TRBJ1-6; 10 nucleotides line up with TRBD1. Unmatched junction bases numbered 0, after V lost 6 bases and J lost 7 bases. The CDR3 consists of 13 residues. Germline lookup yields CDR1 SNHLY and CDR2 FYNNEI. CDR3 bases: TGTGCCAGCAGGGGACAGGGGAATTCACCCCTCCACTTT. Its protein product is CASRGQGNSPLHF.

V usage is TRBV24-1 and J usage is TRBJ1-2, with 8 bases aligning to TRBD1. The CDR3 spans 15 residues. Germline CDR1 reads KGHDR; CDR2 reads SFDVKD. Losses at the gene ends were 7 bases for V and 4 bases for J; bases not matched to a gene: 10. The CDR3 nucleotides are TGTGCCACCAGGGGCAAGACAGGGGAGGGCTATGGCTACACCTTC. This gives the protein CATRGKTGEGYGYTF.

With regard to this clone: Other DNA sequences within the sample encode an identical CDR3. The chain combines TRBV18 with TRBJ2-1; 11 bases align to TRBD2. CDR1 is KGHSH and CDR2 is LQKENI in the germline V gene. The CDR3 totals 16 residues. Trimming took 5 bases from V and 0 from J; bases not matched to a gene: 3. CDR3 protein: CASSRLAGSSYNEQFF. The CDR3 DNA sequence: TGTGCCAGCTCAAGACTAGCGGGAAGCTCCTACAATGAGCAGTTCTTC.